A selection of T cell receptor beta chains follows, all from one sample in a study of T cell repertoires in cytomegalovirus infection. TCRdb processed the reads anew with MiXCR; each CDR3 protein has one entry. The profile shows hundreds of thousands of distinct CDR3 sequences, less than 25% of them singletons. The specimen was CD8+ T cells from PBMCs. The receptors shown here come from a human donor in good health (CMV status not recorded). Some clones in this sample may be carry-over from other donors' samples. Each CDR3 is given with its conserved first and last residue. The D gene is left open where the match is weak. Only part of the rows carry a size: once, few, many, or a class if the clone is expanded.

d_gene	v_gene	j_gene	len	abundance	CDR3nt	CDR3aa
.	TRBV7-9	TRBJ1-1	13	many	TGTGCCAGCAGCTTAGGGCAGGGCACTGAAGCTTTCTTT	CASSLGQGTEAFF
.	TRBV14	TRBJ1-5	13	few	TGTGCCAGCAGCCAGGTAGGGGACGGGCCCCAGCATTTT	CASSQVGDGPQHF
.	TRBV20-1	TRBJ1-5	15	few	TGCAGTGCTAGAGTCCGCAGGGCTAGCAATCAGCCCCAGCATTTT	CSARVRRASNQPQHF
TRBD1	TRBV29-1	TRBJ1-2	12	few	TGCAGCGCCATGACAGGGAGCCGTGGCTACACCTTC	CSAMTGSRGYTF
.	TRBV12-3/TRBV12-4	TRBJ2-5	15	.	TGTGCCAGCAGCCGGGGACCAACTTCGCAAGAGACCCAGTACTTC	CASSRGPTSQETQYF
.	TRBV2	TRBJ2-3	9	.	TGTGCCAGCGCAAATACGCAGTATTTT	CASANTQYF
TRBD1	TRBV7-3	TRBJ1-5	14	once	TGTGCCAGCAGAGACAGGGCTGGGGGACAGTCCCAGCATTTT	CASRDRAGGQSQHF
.	TRBV9	TRBJ2-1	16	.	TGTGCCAGCAGCGGGCTTACACTACCTCCCTACAATGAGCAGTTCTTC	CASSGLTLPPYNEQFF
.	TRBV10-2	TRBJ1-3	14	once	TGCGCCAGCAGTGACAGGGGCCCTCGAAACACCATATATTTT	CASSDRGPRNTIYF
.	TRBV7-4	TRBJ1-1	12	.	TGTGCCAGCACCTGGGGGAACACTGAAGCTTTCTTT	CASTWGNTEAFF
.	TRBV20-1	TRBJ1-1	15	few	TGCAGTGCTAGAGGCGGAGCAGGGCTTAACACTGAAGCTTTCTTT	CSARGGAGLNTEAFF
TRBD1	TRBV11-2	TRBJ1-1	17	many	TGTGCCAGCAGCTCCTGGAGGCACGCCGCAGGGGGGCCAGAAGCTTTCTTT	CASSSWRHAAGGPEAFF
.	TRBV7-3	TRBJ1-2	15	.	TGTGCCAGCAGCTTATCCCCCGGGGACTTCTATGGCTACACCTTC	CASSLSPGDFYGYTF
.	TRBV6-6	TRBJ2-7	13	many	TGTGCCAGCAGTTCGGACCTCAACTACGAGCAGTACTTC	CASSSDLNYEQYF
.	TRBV6-2/TRBV6-3	TRBJ1-2	15	few	TGTGCCACCCTCCACGGGCTCACAGATGATTATGGCTACACCTTC	CATLHGLTDDYGYTF
.	TRBV6-6	TRBJ2-7	15	.	TGTGCCAGCAGTTACGGAGACTCCTGCTCCTACGAGCAGTACTTC	CASSYGDSCSYEQYF
.	TRBV28	TRBJ1-2	16	many	TGTGCCAGCCGCCTTGCGGGACACCGAGCTAACTATGGCTACACCTTC	CASRLAGHRANYGYTF
.	TRBV6-6	TRBJ2-2	16	.	TGTGCCAGCAGTTACTCACCGGGGCCGAACACCGGGGAGCTGTTTTTT	CASSYSPGPNTGELFF
.	TRBV7-4	TRBJ1-5	16	.	TGTGCCTGTAGCTCCCGGGACGGCCATGGCAATCAGCCCCAGCATTTT	CACSSRDGHGNQPQHF
.	TRBV19	TRBJ2-2	17	many	TGTGCCAGTACCCCCCGAGGGGGGCCTTTGAACACCGGGGAGCTGTTTTTT	CASTPRGGPLNTGELFF
.	TRBV7-9	TRBJ1-1	14	few	TGTGCCAGCAGCTTAACGGCCCTAGATGGGCGAGCTTTCTTT	CASSLTALDGRAFF
.	TRBV7-2	TRBJ2-7	12	many	TGTGCCAGCAGCCCCCGCTGGGGCGAGCAGTACTTC	CASSPRWGEQYF
.	TRBV28	TRBJ1-2	14	.	TGTGCCAGCAGTATACCAGGGGCCGGCTATGACTACACCTTC	CASSIPGAGYDYTF
.	TRBV7-9	TRBJ2-1	13	.	TGTGCCAGCAGGACTGATAATAGGAATGAGCAGTTCTTC	CASRTDNRNEQFF
.	TRBV7-9	TRBJ2-1	14	.	TGTGCCAGCAGCCCCGGGACATGGGTAAATGAGCAGTTCTTC	CASSPGTWVNEQFF
.	TRBV6-2/TRBV6-3	TRBJ2-1	21	.	TGTGCCAACAGTTTCGCCCGGGACAGGGCGAAAAATCTAGCGGGGGTTCATGAGCAGTTCTTC	CANSFARDRAKNLAGVHEQFF
TRBD1	TRBV4-2	TRBJ2-7	20	.	TGTGCCAGCAGCCAGCCGCCGGGACAGGGCGCCTCATATGCCTCATACGAGCAGTACTTC	CASSQPPGQGASYASYEQYF
.	TRBV29-1	TRBJ1-1	10	few	TGCAGCGTTGCCGGCCTCTCAGCTTTCTTT	CSVAGLSAFF